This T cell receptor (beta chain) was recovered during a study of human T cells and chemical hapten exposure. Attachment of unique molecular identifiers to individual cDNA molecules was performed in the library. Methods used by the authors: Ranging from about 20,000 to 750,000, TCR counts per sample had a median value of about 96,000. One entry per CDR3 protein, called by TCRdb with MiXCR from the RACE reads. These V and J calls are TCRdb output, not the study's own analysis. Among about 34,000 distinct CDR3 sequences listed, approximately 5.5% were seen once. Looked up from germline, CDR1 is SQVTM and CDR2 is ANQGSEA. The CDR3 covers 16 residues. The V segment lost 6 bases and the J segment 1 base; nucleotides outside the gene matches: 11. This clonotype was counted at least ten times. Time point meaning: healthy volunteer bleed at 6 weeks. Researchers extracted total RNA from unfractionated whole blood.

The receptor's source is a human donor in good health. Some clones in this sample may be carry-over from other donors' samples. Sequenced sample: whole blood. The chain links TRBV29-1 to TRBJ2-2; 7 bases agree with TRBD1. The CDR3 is CSVLQGGAGNTGELFF. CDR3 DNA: TGCAGCGTACTACAAGGGGGCGCGGGGAACACCGGGGAGCTGTTTTTT.